One sample yielded the 3 T cell receptor beta chains listed below, sequenced in a study of blood T cell repertoires in COVID-19. Profiling relied on immunoSEQ multiplex PCR, and the TCRdb table lists in-frame clones only, not all of them. Of about 260,000 clones in the sample, about 85% were seen once. Sequencing was performed on peripheral blood. Receptors were obtained from a man in his 60s who had recovered from COVID-19.

To note about this clone: Different DNA sequences within this sample yield the same CDR3. V and J are TRBV9 and TRBJ1-3; TRBD1 agrees at 8 bases. The junction had 1 base not matched to a gene; V was cut back by 2 bases and J by 0 bases. From germline, CDR1 is SGDLS and CDR2 YYNGEE. This CDR3 contains 15 residues. The CDR3 here is CASSVGQGSGNTIYF. CDR3 sequence (DNA): TGTGCCAGCAGCGTCGGACAGGGCTCTGGAAACACCATATATTTT.

The chain carries TRBV5-1 and TRBJ1-6, with TRBD1 identical over 7 bases. The CDR3 length is 15 residues. Per the germline V gene, CDR1 is SGHRS and CDR2 is YFSETQ. V shed 4 bases and J 10 bases; nucleotides not matched to a gene: 11. The CDR3 DNA reads as TGCGCCAGCAGCAGGGACAGACTACGCTCATCACCCCTCCACTTT. It codes for CASSRDRLRSSPLHF. The full variable domain, in which reference TRBV5-1 and TRBJ1-6 provide the parts outside the CDR3, is KAGVTQTPRYLIKTRGQQVTLSCSPISGHRSVSWYQQTPGQGLQFLFEYFSETQRNKGNFPGRFSGRQFSNSRSEMNVSTLELGDSALYLCASSRDRLRSSPLHFGNGTRLTVT.

As to this clone: One end of the junction does not line up with germline, which may come from a read error. The V and J genes are TRBV12-3 or TRBV12-4 and TRBJ1-3; D unclear. The CDR3 has 10 residues. The CDR3 DNA reads as TGTGCCAGCAGCACGCCGGGTCTCCGTTTT. Encoded protein: CASSTPGLRF.